The clone carrying this T cell receptor beta chain occurred a few times. This sample stems from a study of blood T cell repertoires in COVID-19. Only in-frame clones appear in the TCRdb table, and some are missing; sequencing was by immunoSEQ multiplex PCR. This sample has around 160,000 clones, with almost 85% found just once. Germline V lookup: CDR1 MNHEY, CDR2 SVGAGI. This CDR3 spans 13 amino acids. Trimming removed 5 bases from V and 4 bases from J, with 9 bases in between. Sequencing was done on a sample of peripheral blood. The chain links TRBV6-5 to TRBJ1-5; D possibly corresponds to TRBD1 (6 bases). The receptor comes from a human donor with acute or convalescent COVID-19. The donor label of this sample is uncertain. This chain's CDR3 is CASSRDTNQPQHF. CDR3 DNA: TGTGCCAGCAGTAGGGACACAAATCAGCCCCAGCATTTT.